The 10 T cell receptor beta chains in this list originate from one sample, sequenced in a study of control samples from healthy donors and cancer patients. Method: immunoSEQ multiplex PCR; TCRdb's copy keeps in-frame clones and lacks some. Of fewer than 30,000 clones in the sample, 80% to 90% were seen once. Sequencing input: PBMCs. The receptors come from a woman aged 35 to 49 with lung cancer.

The chain is built from TRBV10-3 and TRBJ2-3, with TRBD1 matching 8 bases. V was clipped by 10 bases and J by 1 base; unmatched bases: 4. The CDR3 has 13 amino acids. The germline CDR1 and CDR2 sequences are ENHRY and SYGVKD. The CDR3 nucleotides read TGTGCCACCGCACAGGGGGGCACAGATACGCAGTATTTT. The encoded protein is CATAQGGTDTQYF.

J is TRBJ2-1 and V is TRBV27; weak D call: TRBD1 (5 bases). V lost 6 bases, J lost 4 bases, and 13 bases lay in between. The CDR3 has 14 residues. From germline, CDR1 is MNHEY and CDR2 SMNVEV (reference sequence). The CDR3 here is CASSAGFEYNEQFF. CDR3 in DNA: TGTGCCAGCAGCGCAGGGTTCGAATACAATGAGCAGTTCTTC.

A remark on this clone: Other DNA sequences from this sample encode an identical CDR3 as well. CDR3 residues: CASSSPGLAGVDKNIQYF. CDR3 nucleotide sequence: TGTGCCAGCAGCTCACCGGGGCTAGCGGGGGTGGACAAAAACATTCAGTACTTC. The chain combines TRBV7-2 with TRBJ2-4, with TRBD2 matching over 10 bases. The CDR3 runs 18 residues. V lost 4 bases to trimming and J lost 3 bases; unmatched junction nucleotides: 12. CDR1 SGHTA and CDR2 FQGNSA come from the germline V gene. Based on the CDR3 plus reference TRBV7-2 and TRBJ2-4, the full variable domain is GAGVSQSPSNKVTEKGKDVELRCDPISGHTALYWYRQSLGQGLEFLIYFQGNSAPDKSGLPSDRFSAERTGGSVSTLTIQRTQQEDSAVYLCASSSPGLAGVDKNIQYFGAGTRLSVL.

The chain couples TRBV3-1 (or the pseudogene TRBV3-2) to TRBJ1-4; D uncertain. Trimming removed 1 base from V and 7 bases from J, with 10 bases in between. Germline loops: CDR1 LGHDT, CDR2 YNNKEL (reference sequence). The CDR3 totals 14 residues. CDR3 sequence (DNA): TGTGCCAGCAGCCAAGGTCCTGCTGTTGAAAAACTGTTTTTT. Its protein is CASSQGPAVEKLFF.

The chain uses TRBV11-2 and TRBJ1-2; TRBD1 is a possible D gene (6 bases). The germline gives CDR1 SGHAT, CDR2 FQNNGV. Trimming took off 5 bases at V and 7 bases at J, with 17 bases between the two ends. This CDR3 spans 14 amino acids. The CDR3 loop is CASSASGGQRGYTF. CDR3 DNA: TGTGCCAGCAGCGCTAGCGGGGGCCAACGTGGCTACACCTTC.

This sequence joins TRBV20-1 and TRBJ2-3; 10 bases map to TRBD1. CDR1 is DFQATT, CDR2 SNEGSKA, per germline (reference sequence). This CDR3 has 11 amino acids. The CDR3 sequence is CSWDRGDTQYF. In DNA form, the CDR3 reads TGCAGCTGGGACAGGGGAGATACGCAGTATTTT.

This chain joins TRBV14 and TRBJ1-6; 8 nucleotides line up with TRBD1. Losses at the gene ends were 1 base for V and 3 bases for J; bases not matched to a gene: 2. Germline CDR1 SGHDN, CDR2 FVKESK. CDR3 length: 16 amino acids. CDR3 coding DNA: TGTGCCAGCAGCCAAGGGACAGGGATCTATAATTCACCCCTCCACTTT. Translation gives CASSQGTGIYNSPLHF.

This sequence joins TRBV29-1 and TRBJ2-7; perhaps TRBD2 as D (5 bases). The length of the CDR3 is 12 residues. V lost 6 bases, J lost 10 bases, and 19 bases lay in between. CDR1 is SQVTM, CDR2 ANQGSEA, per germline. The CDR3 spells CSVRTSIRDQYF. CDR3 coding DNA: TGCAGCGTGCGGACTTCCATTCGGGATCAGTACTTC.

This chain uses TRBV18 with TRBJ1-2; D may be TRBD1 (6 bases). The germline V and J ends were trimmed by 3 bases and 2 bases, with 16 bases remaining between them. The CDR3 is 16 residues long. The germline CDR1 and CDR2 sequences are KGHSH and LQKENI. The CDR3: CASSPSGGARNYGYTF. The CDR3 nucleotides are TGTGCCAGCTCACCGTCTGGGGGGGCCCGAAACTATGGCTACACCTTC.

The chain has TRBV5-1 and TRBJ2-3, with a possible D match to TRBD2 (5 bases). Germline CDR1 reads SGHRS; CDR2 reads YFSETQ. V lost 5 bases and J 4 bases, leaving 14 bases between the germline ends. This CDR3 contains 14 residues. The DNA for the CDR3 is TGCGCCAGCAGAGCTTTAGCGCGCCCAGATACGCAGTATTTT. This codes for CASRALARPDTQYF.